Shown below are 27 T cell receptor beta chains from a single sample sequenced in a study of CD8 T cells in Susac syndrome. After extraction with the RNeasy kit, 0.5 to 1 ug of the RNA was reverse transcribed using random hexamers. One entry per CDR3 protein results from TCRdb running MiXCR on the immunoSEQ multiplex PCR reads. The sample holds about 130,000 distinct CDR3 sequences, roughly 95% seen once. Sample: CD4+ T cells from PBMCs. These receptors came from a human donor in good health.

The chain couples TRBV27 to TRBJ2-3; D is undetermined. Germline CDR1 reads MNHEY; CDR2 reads SMNVEV (reference sequence). The CDR3 runs 13 residues. V lost 6 bases, J lost 6 bases, and 13 bases lay in between. The CDR3 sequence: CASRPWALDTQYF. The CDR3 coding sequence is TGTGCCAGCAGACCCTGGGCGCTGGATACGCAGTATTTT.

The chain joins TRBV29-1 to TRBJ2-7; 9 nucleotides align to TRBD1. After removal of 7 bases from V and 6 bases from J, the junction contained 10 bases not matched to a gene. The CDR3 is made up of 13 amino acids. CDR1 is SQVTM and CDR2 is ANQGSEA in the germline V gene. The CDR3 loop reads CSAPGTGLGEQYF. The CDR3 bases are TGCAGCGCTCCCGGGACAGGGTTGGGCGAGCAGTACTTC.

The chain combines TRBV2 with TRBJ2-3; TRBD1 might be the D (6 bases). CDR1 is SNHLY and CDR2 is FYNNEI in the germline V gene. The CDR3 loop spans 13 amino acids. V shed 7 bases and J shed 1 base, with 9 bases lying between them. This CDR3 is CASTRQGTDTQYF. CDR3 DNA sequence: TGTGCCAGCACCCGACAGGGCACAGATACGCAGTATTTT.

This clonotype was observed a single time. The J gene is TRBJ2-1, the V gene TRBV24-1, with TRBD2 matching over 7 bases. CDR3 length equals 14 residues. V lost 5 bases, J lost 8 bases, and 8 bases stayed unmatched. Germline-derived CDR1 and CDR2 are KGHDR and SFDVKD. CDR3 coding DNA: TGTGCCACCAGTGGGAGCGGGAATCCCGATGAGCAGTTCTTC. It yields the protein CATSGSGNPDEQFF.

Of note for this clonotype: One junction end disagrees with the germline gene, perhaps due to a read error. The chain employs TRBV6-6 and TRBJ2-1; D possibly corresponds to TRBD1 (6 bases). This CDR3 has 12 amino acids. Germline loops: CDR1 MNHNY, CDR2 SVGAGI (reference sequence). The CDR3, as DNA: TGTGCCAGCAGTTACTCGCTGGGGGCCGCCCGGTTC. This gives the protein CASSYSLGAARF.

V is TRBV19 and J is TRBJ1-1; a weak D match, TRBD1 (5 bases). The V gene's germline CDR1 is LNHDA and CDR2 SQIVND (reference sequence). Trimming removed 9 bases from V and 1 base from J, with 6 bases in between. The CDR3 contains 11 residues. The CDR3 DNA sequence: TGTGCCAGCAGGGCGAACACTGAAGCTTTCTTT. Amino acid sequence: CASRANTEAFF.

As for this clonotype: The junction departs from germline at one end; a sequencing error may be responsible. The rearrangement links TRBV29-1 to TRBJ1-1; D unclear. Germline CDR1 is SQVTM and CDR2 is ANQGSEA. This CDR3 has 13 amino acids. The CDR3 DNA is TGCAGCGTTGGTGAGGGCATGAACACTGAAGTTTTCTTT. Translation gives CSVGEGMNTEVFF.

V is TRBV19 and J is TRBJ1-5; D is perhaps TRBD1 (6 bases). CDR3 length: 15 amino acids. Trimming shortened V by 6 bases and J by 2 bases, and 14 bases separated the two germline ends. CDR1 and CDR2 from the germline V gene are LNHDA and SQIVND (reference sequence). This CDR3 reads CASRTTGSGNQPQHF. CDR3 sequence (DNA): TGTGCCAGTAGGACTACAGGGAGCGGCAATCAGCCCCAGCATTTT. The entire variable domain, with the rest obtained from reference TRBV19 and TRBJ1-5, is as follows: DGGITQSPKYLFRKEGQNVTLSCEQNLNHDAMYWYRQDPGQGLRLIYYSQIVNDFQKGDIAEGYSVSREKKESFPLTVTSAQKNPTAFYLCASRTTGSGNQPQHFGDGTRLSIL.

The table lists this clonotype with a count of one. The CDR3 sequence: CASSLSGGETYEQYF. For the CDR3, the DNA is TGCGCCAGCAGCTTGAGCGGGGGGGAAACCTACGAGCAGTACTTC. J is TRBJ2-7 and V is TRBV5-1, with TRBD2 matching over 10 bases. The V gene end was trimmed by 1 base and the J gene end by 2 bases; junction bases not matched to a gene: 3. CDR3 length: 15 amino acids. Germline lookup yields CDR1 SGHRS and CDR2 YFSETQ.

The J gene is TRBJ1-2, the V gene TRBV28; D remains ambiguous. V was trimmed by 8 bases and J by 8 bases, leaving 18 bases between them. The germline V gene has CDR1 MDHEN and CDR2 SYDVKM. The CDR3 is 13 residues long. The CDR3 spells CASASLPFGGYTF. The CDR3 nucleotides are TGTGCCAGCGCGTCGTTACCCTTCGGCGGCTACACCTTC.

J is TRBJ2-5 and V is TRBV7-2, with a tentative D call TRBD2 (6 bases). V dropped 5 bases and J dropped 5 bases, with 21 bases sitting between them. CDR1 is SGHTA, CDR2 FQGNSA, per germline. This CDR3 has 16 residues. CDR3 DNA: TGTGCCAGCAGCCCCGTGGGAGGCCTGTCCCAGGAGACCCAGTACTTC. It specifies CASSPVGGLSQETQYF.

The chain couples TRBV24-1 to TRBJ2-3, with D possibly matching TRBD1 (5 bases). The CDR3 extends over 12 amino acids. Deletions cut 9 bases from V and 9 bases from J, with 15 bases between. From germline, CDR1 is KGHDR and CDR2 SFDVKD. The CDR3 DNA reads TGTGCCACCGGCCCGGGTCCAGGGACGCAGTATTTT. Its protein is CATGPGPGTQYF.

The chain's CDR3 is CASSQVGYYGYTF. The CDR3 DNA is TGTGCCAGCAGCCAAGTTGGATACTATGGCTACACCTTC. This chain uses TRBV3-1 with TRBJ1-2; D gene uncertain. V was cut by 1 base and J by 3 bases, with 6 bases left in between. The germline gives CDR1 LGHDT, CDR2 YNNKEL (reference sequence). The length of the CDR3 is 13 residues.

V is TRBV2 and J is TRBJ1-6; D call uncertain. The V end lost 8 bases, the J end lost 10 bases, and 12 bases lay between the germline ends. The V gene's germline CDR1 is SNHLY and CDR2 FYNNEI. The CDR3 is 12 amino acids. This CDR3 reads CASGNLRSPLHF. CDR3 sequence (DNA): TGTGCCAGCGGAAACCTCCGCTCACCCCTCCACTTT.

This rearrangement joins TRBV4-1 to TRBJ2-7, with 9 bases fitting TRBD2. CDR1 MGHRA and CDR2 YSYEKL come from the germline V gene. Germline trimming cut 3 bases from V and 3 bases from J; bases unmatched to any gene: 6. This CDR3 contains 15 residues. CDR3 nucleotides: TGCGCCAGCAGCCATCCAGGACTAGCGAGCTACGAGCAGTACTTC. Translating it yields CASSHPGLASYEQYF.

This clonotype was counted once. The rearrangement links TRBV11-2 to TRBJ2-1, with 8 bases matching TRBD1. The CDR3 consists of 15 residues. Germline V gene lookup returns CDR1 SGHAT and CDR2 FQNNGV. V was clipped by 5 bases and J by 4 bases; unmatched bases: 7. The CDR3 sequence is CASSRVGQVYNEQFF. CDR3 DNA: TGTGCCAGCAGCAGGGTGGGACAGGTATACAATGAGCAGTTCTTC.

The rearrangement uses TRBV19 and TRBJ1-5, with a weak D call TRBD1 (5 bases). The CDR3 loop spans 15 amino acids. The germline V and J ends were trimmed by 1 base and 7 bases, with 14 bases remaining between them. Germline V CDR1 and CDR2: LNHDA, SQIVND (reference sequence). The CDR3 here is CASSIGGASGQPQHF. The CDR3 DNA follows: TGTGCCAGTAGTATAGGAGGGGCCTCGGGGCAGCCCCAGCATTTT.

The V and J genes are TRBV30 and TRBJ1-1; D ambiguous. This CDR3 region has 13 residues. V gave up 0 bases and J gave up 5 bases, with 10 bases separating them. CDR1 GTSNPN and CDR2 SVGIG come from the germline V gene (reference sequence). The CDR3 DNA sequence: TGTGCCTGGAGTGTACCAGCGAGAACTGAAGCTTTCTTT. This translates into CAWSVPARTEAFF.

The chain recombines TRBV5-1 with TRBJ2-1, with 11 positions matching TRBD2. The CDR3 has 15 residues. J was trimmed by 5 bases and V by 3 bases; bases with no gene match: 4. Germline assignment: CDR1 SGHRS and CDR2 YFSETQ. The CDR3 DNA reads TGCGCCAGCAGCTGGACTAGCGGGTCTAACAATGAGCAGTTCTTC. Translating gives CASSWTSGSNNEQFF.

The chain is built from TRBV29-1 and TRBJ2-5; 7 bases match TRBD1. V was pared by 7 bases and J by 1 base, with 6 bases of the junction left unmatched. This CDR3 has 13 amino acids. Germline V CDR1 and CDR2: SQVTM, ANQGSEA. The CDR3 region has the DNA TGCAGCGCCCGAGGACAGGCCCAAGAGACCCAGTACTTC. This translates into CSARGQAQETQYF.

The rearrangement uses TRBV20-1 and TRBJ2-2, with TRBD2 as a possible D gene (6 bases). There are 17 residues in the CDR3. The germline V gene has CDR1 DFQATT and CDR2 SNEGSKA (reference sequence). V lost 4 bases, J lost 3 bases, and 21 bases lay in between. CDR3 DNA: TGCAGTGCTAAACCCTGGGACTCCAGGACGTACACCGGGGAGCTGTTTTTT. Protein sequence: CSAKPWDSRTYTGELFF.

V gene TRBV28 combines with J gene TRBJ2-2, with a possible D match to TRBD2 (5 bases). This CDR3 comprises 14 residues. Trimming took off 5 bases at V and 5 bases at J, with 12 bases between the two ends. Looked up from germline, CDR1 is MDHEN and CDR2 is SYDVKM. The CDR3 bases are TGTGCCAGCAGTGCGGACGGGAAAACCGGGGAGCTGTTTTTT. This sequence encodes CASSADGKTGELFF.

The chain combines TRBV29-1 with TRBJ2-3; TRBD2 is a possible D gene (6 bases). V dropped 7 bases and J dropped 4 bases, with 12 bases sitting between them. The CDR3 length is 12 residues. The germline V gene has CDR1 SQVTM and CDR2 ANQGSEA. CDR3 nucleotide sequence: TGCAGCGCCGGGACTTTGGCAGATACGCAGTATTTT. This encodes CSAGTLADTQYF.

The chain couples TRBV29-1 to TRBJ2-1, with TRBD2 matching over 8 bases. The CDR3 totals 15 residues. The germline V gene encodes CDR1 SQVTM and CDR2 ANQGSEA. V was clipped by 6 bases and J by 4 bases; unmatched bases: 11. DNA for the CDR3: TGCAGCGTACTCGGGGGGGTCACCCTATACAATGAGCAGTTCTTC. Translation: CSVLGGVTLYNEQFF.

The CDR3 sequence: CSVDTGKVNNEQFF. CDR3 nucleotides: TGCAGCGTTGATACGGGAAAAGTAAACAATGAGCAGTTCTTC. The genes are TRBV29-1 and TRBJ2-1, with D tentatively TRBD2 (5 bases). The CDR3 has 14 residues. Per the germline V gene, CDR1 is SQVTM and CDR2 is ANQGSEA. V shed 3 bases and J shed 5 bases, with 14 bases lying between them.

This chain's CDR3 is CASSSLAGGYEQYF. Written as DNA, the CDR3 is TGTGCCAGCAGCTCCCTGGCGGGAGGGTACGAGCAGTACTTC. The rearrangement joins TRBV7-2 to TRBJ2-7; 9 nucleotides agree with TRBD2. This CDR3 comprises 14 residues. Trimming at V came to 4 bases and at J to 4 bases, leaving 5 bases not matched to a gene. Germline V gives CDR1 SGHTA, CDR2 FQGNSA.

This chain uses TRBV20-1 with TRBJ2-4, with D maybe TRBD2 (6 bases). This CDR3 is built from 15 residues. Between the trimmed V and J ends, which lost 0 bases and 3 bases, there was a span of 12 bases. Germline values: CDR1 DFQATT, CDR2 SNEGSKA (reference sequence). CDR3 nucleotides: TGCAGTGCTAGAGATTACGGGAGAGTCAAAAACATTCAGTACTTC. This sequence encodes CSARDYGRVKNIQYF.